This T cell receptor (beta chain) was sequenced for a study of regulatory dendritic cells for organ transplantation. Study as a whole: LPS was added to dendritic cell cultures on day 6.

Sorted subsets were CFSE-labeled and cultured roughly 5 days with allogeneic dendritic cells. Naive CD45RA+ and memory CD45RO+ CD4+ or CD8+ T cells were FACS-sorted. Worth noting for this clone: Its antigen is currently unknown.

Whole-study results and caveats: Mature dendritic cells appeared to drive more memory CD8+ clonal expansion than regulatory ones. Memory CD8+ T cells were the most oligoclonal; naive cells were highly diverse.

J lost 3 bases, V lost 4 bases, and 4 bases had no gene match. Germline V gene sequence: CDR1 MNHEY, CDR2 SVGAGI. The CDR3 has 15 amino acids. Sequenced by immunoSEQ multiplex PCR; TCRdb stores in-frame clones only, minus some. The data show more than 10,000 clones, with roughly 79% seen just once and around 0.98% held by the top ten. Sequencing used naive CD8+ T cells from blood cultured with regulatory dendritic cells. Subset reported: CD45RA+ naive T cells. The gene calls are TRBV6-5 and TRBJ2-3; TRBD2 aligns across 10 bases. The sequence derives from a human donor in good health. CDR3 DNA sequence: TGTGCCAGCAGTTCGAGCGGGGGGGCGACAGATACGCAGTATTTT. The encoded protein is CASSSSGGATDTQYF.